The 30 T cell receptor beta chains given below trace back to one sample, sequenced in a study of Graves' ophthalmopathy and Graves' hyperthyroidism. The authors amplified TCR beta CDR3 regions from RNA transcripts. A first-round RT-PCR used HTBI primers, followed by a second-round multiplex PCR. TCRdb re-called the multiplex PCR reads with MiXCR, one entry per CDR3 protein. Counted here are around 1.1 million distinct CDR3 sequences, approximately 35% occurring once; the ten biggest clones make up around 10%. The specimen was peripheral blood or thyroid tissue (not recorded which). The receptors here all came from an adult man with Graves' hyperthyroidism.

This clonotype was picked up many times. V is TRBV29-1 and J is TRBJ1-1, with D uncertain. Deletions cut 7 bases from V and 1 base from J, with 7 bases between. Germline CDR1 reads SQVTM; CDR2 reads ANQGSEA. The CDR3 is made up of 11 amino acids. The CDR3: CSAMENTEAFF. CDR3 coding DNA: TGCAGCGCGATGGAGAACACTGAAGCTTTCTTT. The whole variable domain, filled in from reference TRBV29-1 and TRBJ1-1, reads SAVISQKPSRDICQRGTSLTIQCQVDSQVTMMFWYRQQPGQSLTLIATANQGSEATYESGFVIDKFPISRPNLTFSTLTVSNMSPEDSSIYLCSAMENTEAFFGQGTRLTVV.

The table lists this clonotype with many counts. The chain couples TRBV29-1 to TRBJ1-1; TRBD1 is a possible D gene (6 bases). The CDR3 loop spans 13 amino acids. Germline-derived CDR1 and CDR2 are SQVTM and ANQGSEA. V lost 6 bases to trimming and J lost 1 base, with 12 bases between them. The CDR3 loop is CSVEGGQNTEAFF. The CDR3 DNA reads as TGCAGCGTGGAGGGGGGGCAGAACACTGAAGCTTTCTTT.

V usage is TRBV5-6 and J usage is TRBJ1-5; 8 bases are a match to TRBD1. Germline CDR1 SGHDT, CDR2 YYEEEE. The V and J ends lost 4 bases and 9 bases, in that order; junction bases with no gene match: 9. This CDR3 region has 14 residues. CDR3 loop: CASSMGQAITPQHF. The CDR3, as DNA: TGTGCCAGCAGCATGGGACAGGCAATCACGCCCCAGCATTTT.

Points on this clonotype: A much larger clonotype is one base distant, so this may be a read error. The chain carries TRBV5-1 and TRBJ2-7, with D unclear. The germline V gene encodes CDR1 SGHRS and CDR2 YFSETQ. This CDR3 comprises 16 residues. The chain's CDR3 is CASSLVGRRPEYEQCF. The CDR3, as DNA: TGCGCCAGCAGCTTGGTGGGCAGACGGCCGGAATACGAGCAGTGCTTC.

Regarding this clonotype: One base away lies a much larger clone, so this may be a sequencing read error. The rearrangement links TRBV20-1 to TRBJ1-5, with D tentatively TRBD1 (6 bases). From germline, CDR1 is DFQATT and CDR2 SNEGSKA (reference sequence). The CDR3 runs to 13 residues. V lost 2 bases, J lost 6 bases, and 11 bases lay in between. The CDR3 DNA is TGCAGTGCTAGAAGGGGGTTTTTTCAGCCCCAGCATTTT. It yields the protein CSARRGFFQPQHF.

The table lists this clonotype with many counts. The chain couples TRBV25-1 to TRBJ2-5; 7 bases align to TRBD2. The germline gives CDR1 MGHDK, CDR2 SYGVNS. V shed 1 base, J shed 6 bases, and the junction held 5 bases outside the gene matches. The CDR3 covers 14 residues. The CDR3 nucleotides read TGTGCCAGCAGTGAATTCGGGGGGTTGAAGACCCAGTACTTC. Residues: CASSEFGGLKTQYF.

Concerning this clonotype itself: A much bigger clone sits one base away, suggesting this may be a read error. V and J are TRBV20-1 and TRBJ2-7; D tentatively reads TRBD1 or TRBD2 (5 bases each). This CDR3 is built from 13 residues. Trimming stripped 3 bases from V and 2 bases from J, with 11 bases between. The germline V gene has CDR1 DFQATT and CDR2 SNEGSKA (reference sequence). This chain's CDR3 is CSASSGSTYEQYF. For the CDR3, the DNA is TGCAGTGCTAGTTCAGGGAGCACCTACGAGCAGTACTTC.

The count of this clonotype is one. The CDR3 DNA follows: TGTGCCAGCGAACAGGCCGCCTACGAGCAGTACTTC. Protein sequence: CASEQAAYEQYF. The rearrangement uses TRBV28 and TRBJ2-7, with D maybe TRBD1 (5 bases). V was shortened by 8 bases and J by 2 bases, with 10 bases between the two germline ends. Per germline, CDR1 MDHEN and CDR2 SYDVKM. This CDR3 contains 12 residues. Complete variable domain (other parts from reference TRBV28 and TRBJ2-7): DVKVTQSSRYLVKRTGEKVFLECVQDMDHENMFWYRQDPGLGLRLIYFSYDVKMKEKGDIPEGYSVSREKKERFSLILESASTNQTSMYLCASEQAAYEQYFGPGTRLTVT.

The CDR3 loop is CASRKRLGQTVNYGYTF. The DNA of the CDR3 is TGTGCCAGTAGAAAGAGACTCGGACAGACAGTTAACTATGGCTACACCTTC. The rearrangement joins TRBV19 to TRBJ1-2; a weak D match, TRBD1 (6 bases). The germline gives CDR1 LNHDA, CDR2 SQIVND (reference sequence). V was trimmed by 6 bases and J by 1 base, leaving 21 bases between them. The CDR3 length is 17 residues.

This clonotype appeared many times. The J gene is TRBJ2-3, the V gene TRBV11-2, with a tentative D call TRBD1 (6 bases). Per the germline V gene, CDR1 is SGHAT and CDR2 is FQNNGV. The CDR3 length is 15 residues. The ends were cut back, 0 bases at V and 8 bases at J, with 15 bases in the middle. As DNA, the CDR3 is TGTGCCAGCAGCTTAGAGTCGAGTGGCAGGGGTACGCAGTATTTT. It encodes CASSLESSGRGTQYF.

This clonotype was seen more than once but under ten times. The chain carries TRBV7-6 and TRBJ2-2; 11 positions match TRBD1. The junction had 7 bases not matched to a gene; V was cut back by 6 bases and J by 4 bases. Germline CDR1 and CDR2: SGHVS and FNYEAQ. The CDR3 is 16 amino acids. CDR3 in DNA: TGTGCCAGCAGTCGAGGACAGGGGGCTGTCACCGGGGAGCTGTTTTTT. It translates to CASSRGQGAVTGELFF.

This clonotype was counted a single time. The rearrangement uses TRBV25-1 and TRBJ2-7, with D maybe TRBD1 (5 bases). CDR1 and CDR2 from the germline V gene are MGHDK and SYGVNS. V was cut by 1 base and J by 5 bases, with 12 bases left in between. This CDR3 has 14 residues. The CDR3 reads CASSEWQGGHEQYF. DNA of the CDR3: TGTGCCAGCAGTGAATGGCAGGGTGGCCACGAGCAGTACTTC.

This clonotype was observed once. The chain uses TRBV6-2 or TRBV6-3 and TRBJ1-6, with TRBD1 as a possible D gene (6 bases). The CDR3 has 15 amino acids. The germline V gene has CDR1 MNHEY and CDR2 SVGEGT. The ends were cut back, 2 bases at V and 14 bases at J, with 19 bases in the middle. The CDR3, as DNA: TGTGCCAGCAGTTACGGGCACGGACAGCCTAATTCCCTCCACTTT. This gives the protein CASSYGHGQPNSLHF.

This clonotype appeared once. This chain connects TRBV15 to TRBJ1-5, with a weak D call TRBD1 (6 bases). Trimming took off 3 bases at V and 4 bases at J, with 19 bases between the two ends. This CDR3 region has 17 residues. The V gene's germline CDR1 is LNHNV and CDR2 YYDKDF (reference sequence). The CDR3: CATSSSLYRQGNQPQHF. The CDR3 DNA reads TGTGCCACCAGCAGCTCACTTTATCGTCAGGGGAATCAGCCCCAGCATTTT. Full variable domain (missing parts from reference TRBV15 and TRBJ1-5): DAMVIQNPRYQVTQFGKPVTLSCSQTLNHNVMYWYQQKSSQAPKLLFHYYDKDFNNEADTPDNFQSRRPNTSFCFLDIRSPGLGDTAMYLCATSSSLYRQGNQPQHFGDGTRLSIL.

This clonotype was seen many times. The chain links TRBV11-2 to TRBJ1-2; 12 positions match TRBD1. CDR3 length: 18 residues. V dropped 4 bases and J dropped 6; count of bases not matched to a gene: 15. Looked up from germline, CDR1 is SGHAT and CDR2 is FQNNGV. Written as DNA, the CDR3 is TGTGCCAGCAGCTCCATAAGGGACAGGGGGCAGGTTGAGAATGGCTACACCTTC. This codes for CASSSIRDRGQVENGYTF. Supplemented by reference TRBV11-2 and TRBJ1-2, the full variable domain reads EAGVAQSPRYKIIEKRQSVAFWCNPISGHATLYWYQQILGQGPKLLIQFQNNGVVDDSQLPKDRFSAERLKGVDSTLKIQPAKLEDSAVYLCASSSIRDRGQVENGYTFGSGTRLTVV.

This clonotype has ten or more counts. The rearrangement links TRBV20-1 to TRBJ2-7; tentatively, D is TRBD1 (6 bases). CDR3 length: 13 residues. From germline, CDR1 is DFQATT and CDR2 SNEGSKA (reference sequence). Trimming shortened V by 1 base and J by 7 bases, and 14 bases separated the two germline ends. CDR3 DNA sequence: TGCAGTGCTAGAGCGGGACATTTTACGGAGCAGTACTTC. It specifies CSARAGHFTEQYF.

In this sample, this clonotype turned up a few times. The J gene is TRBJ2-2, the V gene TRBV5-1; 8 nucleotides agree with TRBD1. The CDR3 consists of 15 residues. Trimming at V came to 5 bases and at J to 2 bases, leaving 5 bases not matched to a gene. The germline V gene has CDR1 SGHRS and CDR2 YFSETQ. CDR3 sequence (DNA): TGCGCCAGCAGGACAGGGGCGATTAACACCGGGGAGCTGTTTTTT. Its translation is CASRTGAINTGELFF.

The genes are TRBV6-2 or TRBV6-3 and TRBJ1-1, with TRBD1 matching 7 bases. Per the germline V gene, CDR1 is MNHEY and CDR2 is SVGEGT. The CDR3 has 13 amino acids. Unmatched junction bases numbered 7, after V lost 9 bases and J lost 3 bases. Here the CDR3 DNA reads TGTGCCAGTACGACAGGGTGGGACACTGAAGCTTTCTTT. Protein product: CASTTGWDTEAFF.

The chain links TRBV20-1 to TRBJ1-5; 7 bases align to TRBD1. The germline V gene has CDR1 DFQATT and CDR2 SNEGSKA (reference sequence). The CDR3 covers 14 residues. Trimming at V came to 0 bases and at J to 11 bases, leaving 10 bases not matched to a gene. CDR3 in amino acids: CSARDRQGGETQHF. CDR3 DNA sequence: TGCAGTGCTAGAGATCGACAGGGAGGGGAGACCCAGCATTTT.

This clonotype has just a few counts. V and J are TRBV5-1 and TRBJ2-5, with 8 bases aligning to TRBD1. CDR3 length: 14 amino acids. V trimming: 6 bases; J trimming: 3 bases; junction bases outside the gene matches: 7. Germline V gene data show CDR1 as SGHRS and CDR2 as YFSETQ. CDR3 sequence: CASTPTGVEETQYF. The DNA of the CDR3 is TGCGCCAGCACCCCGACAGGGGTGGAAGAGACCCAGTACTTC.

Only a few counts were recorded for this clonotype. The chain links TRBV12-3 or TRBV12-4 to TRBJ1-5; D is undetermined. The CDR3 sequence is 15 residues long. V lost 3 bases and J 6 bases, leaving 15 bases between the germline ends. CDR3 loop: CASSFNGEISQPQHF. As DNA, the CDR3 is TGTGCCAGCAGTTTCAATGGGGAGATTAGTCAGCCCCAGCATTTT.

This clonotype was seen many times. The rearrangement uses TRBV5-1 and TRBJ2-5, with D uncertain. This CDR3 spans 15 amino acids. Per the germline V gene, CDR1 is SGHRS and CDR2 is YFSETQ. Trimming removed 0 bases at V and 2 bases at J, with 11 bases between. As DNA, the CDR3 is TGCGCCAGCAGCTTGGTAGGGCAGAGACAAGAGACCCAGTACTTC. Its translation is CASSLVGQRQETQYF.

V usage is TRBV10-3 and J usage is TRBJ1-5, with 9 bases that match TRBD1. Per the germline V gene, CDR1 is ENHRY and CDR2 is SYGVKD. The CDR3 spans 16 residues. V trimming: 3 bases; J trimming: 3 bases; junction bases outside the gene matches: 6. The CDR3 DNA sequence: TGTGCCATCAGTGAAACAGGGGGCGTCAACAATCAGCCCCAGCATTTT. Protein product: CAISETGGVNNQPQHF.

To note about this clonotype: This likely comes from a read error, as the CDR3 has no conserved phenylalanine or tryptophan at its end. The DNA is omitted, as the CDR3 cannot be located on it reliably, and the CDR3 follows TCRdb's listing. The CDR3 sequence is CASSQDTR. This chain links TRBV14 with TRBJ2-5. CDR1 and CDR2 (germline): SGHDN, FVKESK. The CDR3 length is 8 residues, termini included.

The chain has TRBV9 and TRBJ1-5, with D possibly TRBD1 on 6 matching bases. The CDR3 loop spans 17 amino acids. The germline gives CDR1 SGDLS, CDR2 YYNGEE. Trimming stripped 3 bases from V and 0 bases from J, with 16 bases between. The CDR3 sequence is CASSATLGQASNQPQHF. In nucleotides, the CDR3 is TGTGCCAGCAGCGCGACCCTGGGACAAGCTAGCAATCAGCCCCAGCATTTT.

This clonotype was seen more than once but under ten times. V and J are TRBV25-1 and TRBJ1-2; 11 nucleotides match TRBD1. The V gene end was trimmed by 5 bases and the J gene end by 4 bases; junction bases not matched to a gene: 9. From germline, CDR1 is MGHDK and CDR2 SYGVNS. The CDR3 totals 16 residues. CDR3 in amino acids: CASSLLRTGGSYGYTF. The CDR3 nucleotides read TGTGCCAGCAGTTTACTCCGGACAGGGGGCAGCTATGGCTACACCTTC.

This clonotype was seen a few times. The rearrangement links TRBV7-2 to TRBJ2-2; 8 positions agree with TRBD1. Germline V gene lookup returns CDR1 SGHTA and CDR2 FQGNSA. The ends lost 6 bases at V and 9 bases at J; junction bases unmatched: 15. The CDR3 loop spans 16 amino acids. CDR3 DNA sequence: TGTGCCAGCAGAGGTTGGACAGGGATGATTCTACGGGAGCTGTTTTTT. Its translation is CASRGWTGMILRELFF.

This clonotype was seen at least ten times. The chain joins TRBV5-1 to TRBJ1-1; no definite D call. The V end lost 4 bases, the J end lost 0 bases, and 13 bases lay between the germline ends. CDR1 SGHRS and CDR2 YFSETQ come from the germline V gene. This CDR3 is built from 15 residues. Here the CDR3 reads CASSHETGMNTEAFF. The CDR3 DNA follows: TGCGCCAGCAGCCACGAGACTGGCATGAACACTGAAGCTTTCTTT.

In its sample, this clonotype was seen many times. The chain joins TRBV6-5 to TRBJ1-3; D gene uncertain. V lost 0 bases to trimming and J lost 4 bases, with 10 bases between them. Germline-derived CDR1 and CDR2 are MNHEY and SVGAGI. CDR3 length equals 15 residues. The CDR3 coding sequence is TGTGCCAGCAGTTACTCCTGGAATAGAGGAAACACCATATATTTT. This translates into CASSYSWNRGNTIYF.

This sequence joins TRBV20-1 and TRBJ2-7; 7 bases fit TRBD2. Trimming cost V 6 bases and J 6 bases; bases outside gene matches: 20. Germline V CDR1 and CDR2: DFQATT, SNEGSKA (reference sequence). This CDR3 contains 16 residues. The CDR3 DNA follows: TGCAGTGCGCGTAGAAGAAGACTAGCTTGGAGGGGCGAGCAGTACTTC. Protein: CSARRRRLAWRGEQYF.